Below, 30 T cell receptor beta chains from the same sample are listed, as sequenced in a study of cytomegalovirus exposure and HLA in healthy donors. The PCR had 60 Vbeta and 13 Jbeta primers. The data were produced by immunoSEQ multiplex PCR, yet TCRdb's version contains in-frame clones alone and is incomplete. The data contain approximately 170,000 clones, approximately 59% of them seen just once; the ten biggest clones take up 2.5% to 3.5%. Material: PBMCs. The receptors stem from a man aged 40-55 years in good health and CMV-seronegative.

Details on this clone: One end of the junction fails to match germline, which may point to a read error. The chain carries TRBV5-4 and TRBJ2-3; perhaps TRBD1 as D (5 bases). The CDR3 length is 14 residues. Looked up from germline, CDR1 is SGHNT and CDR2 is YYREEE (reference sequence). CDR3 DNA: TGTGCCAACAGCTTTTCCAGGGATGCAGATACGCAGTATTTT. It is translated as CANSFSRDADTQYF.

Only a few counts were recorded for this clone. The chain joins TRBV30 to TRBJ2-7; TRBD1 matches 8 bases. The CDR3 sequence is 12 residues long. Germline V CDR1 and CDR2: GTSNPN, SVGIG (reference sequence). The V and J ends lost 3 bases and 3 bases, in that order; junction bases with no gene match: 1. CDR3 region: CAWSDRGYEQYF. CDR3 nucleotide sequence: TGTGCCTGGAGCGACAGGGGCTACGAGCAGTACTTC. The full variable domain, its missing parts supplied by reference TRBV30 and TRBJ2-7, is SQTIHQWPATLVQPVGSPLSLECTVEGTSNPNLYWYRQAAGRGLQLLFYSVGIGQISSEVPQNLSASRPQDRQFILSSKKLLLSDSGFYLCAWSDRGYEQYFGPGTRLTVT.

The chain carries TRBV5-4 and TRBJ1-1, with TRBD1 matching 8 bases. This CDR3 has 13 amino acids. Looked up from germline, CDR1 is SGHNT and CDR2 is YYREEE (reference sequence). Trimming took 3 bases from V and 4 from J; bases not matched to a gene: 2. The chain's CDR3 is CASSWTGTTEAFF. DNA for the CDR3: TGTGCCAGCAGCTGGACAGGGACCACTGAAGCTTTCTTT. Drawing the rest from reference TRBV5-4 and TRBJ1-1, the complete variable domain is ETGVTQSPTHLIKTRGQQVTLRCSSQSGHNTVSWYQQALGQGPQFIFQYYREEENGRGNFPPRFSGLQFPNYSSELNVNALELDDSALYLCASSWTGTTEAFFGQGTRLTVV.

The chain links TRBV5-4 to TRBJ1-6; a weak D match, TRBD1 (5 bases). The ends were cut back, 0 bases at V and 6 bases at J, with 10 bases in the middle. Germline V lookup: CDR1 SGHNT, CDR2 YYREEE (reference sequence). The CDR3 contains 15 residues. CDR3: CASSLDGGFNSPLHF. The CDR3 DNA reads as TGTGCCAGCAGCTTGGACGGGGGGTTTAATTCACCCCTCCACTTT.

J is TRBJ1-4 and V is TRBV10-3, with D possibly TRBD1 on 6 matching bases. CDR1 and CDR2 (germline): ENHRY, SYGVKD. The CDR3 totals 17 residues. V was clipped by 3 bases and J by 0 bases, with 14 bases between them. The CDR3 nucleotides read TGTGCCATCAGTGACGAGGGGGACCGCGCAACTAATGAAAAACTGTTTTTT. This translates into CAISDEGDRATNEKLFF.

This clone was found many times. The chain links TRBV4-1 to TRBJ2-1, with 14 positions matching TRBD2. CDR1 MGHRA and CDR2 YSYEKL come from the germline V gene. The CDR3 length is 15 residues. The junction had 3 bases not matched to a gene; V was cut back by 4 bases and J by 7 bases. CDR3 sequence reads: CASSPGLAGANEQFF. CDR3 DNA sequence: TGCGCCAGCAGCCCGGGACTAGCGGGGGCAAATGAGCAGTTCTTC.

The V call is TRBV30, the J call TRBJ2-2, with D perhaps matching TRBD2 (5 bases). Germline-derived CDR1 and CDR2 are GTSNPN and SVGIG (reference sequence). The CDR3 is 14 residues long. Trimming took off 2 bases at V and 4 bases at J, with 11 bases between the two ends. CDR3 DNA sequence: TGTGCCTGGAGTTACGGGGTAGGCACCGGGGAGCTGTTTTTT. This sequence encodes CAWSYGVGTGELFF.

The chain combines TRBV2 with TRBJ1-4, with a weak D call TRBD1 (6 bases). Germline loops: CDR1 SNHLY, CDR2 FYNNEI. V was cut by 6 bases and J by 7 bases, with 15 bases left in between. This CDR3 contains 14 residues. CDR3 nucleotide sequence: TGTGCCAGCAGGGCGGACAGTAAGGGTGAAAAACTGTTTTTT. This encodes CASRADSKGEKLFF.

The rearrangement uses TRBV7-9 and TRBJ1-1, with D maybe TRBD1 (5 bases). V lost 1 base and J lost 3, with 15 bases in between. Germline CDR1 and CDR2: SEHNR and FQNEAQ (reference sequence). The CDR3 is made up of 16 amino acids. The CDR3 DNA follows: TGTGCCAGCAGCTTAGAGGTGGGGGGTATGGACACTGAAGCTTTCTTT. Protein sequence: CASSLEVGGMDTEAFF. The full variable domain, in which reference TRBV7-9 and TRBJ1-1 provide the parts outside the CDR3, is DTGVSQNPRHKITKRGQNVTFRCDPISEHNRLYWYRQTLGQGPEFLTYFQNEAQLEKSRLLSDRFSAERPKGSFSTLEIQRTEQGDSAMYLCASSLEVGGMDTEAFFGQGTRLTVV.

The J gene is TRBJ1-5, the V gene TRBV21-1; the D segment call TRBD1 is taken from the table without a DNA check. TRBV21-1 is a recognized pseudogene. The CDR3 is 18 residues long. CDR3 sequence: CASSKEAGNRGSNQPQHF. Written as DNA, the CDR3 is TGTGCCAGCAGCAAAGAGGCAGGGAACCGTGGGAGCAATCAGCCCCAGCATTTT.

The J gene is TRBJ2-1, the V gene TRBV5-1; the D gene is possibly TRBD2 (7 bases). The CDR3 runs 16 residues. Germline CDR1 reads SGHRS; CDR2 reads YFSETQ. The ends were cut back, 0 bases at V and 0 bases at J, with 10 bases in the middle. DNA of the CDR3: TGCGCCAGCAGCTTGGAAGGGGGGGGCTCCTACAATGAGCAGTTCTTC. It encodes CASSLEGGGSYNEQFF.

This sequence joins TRBV10-3 and TRBJ1-1, with TRBD1 matching 7 bases. Germline CDR1 ENHRY, CDR2 SYGVKD. V shed 5 bases, J shed 5 bases, and the junction held 8 bases outside the gene matches. This CDR3 contains 14 residues. CDR3 nucleotide sequence: TGTGCCATCAGTAACGACAGGGATAAAACTGAAGCTTTCTTT. As protein: CAISNDRDKTEAFF.

V and J are TRBV5-4 and TRBJ1-2; D gene unclear. The germline CDR1 and CDR2 sequences are SGHNT and YYREEE (reference sequence). The CDR3 sequence is 18 residues long. V was trimmed by 1 base and J by 2 bases, leaving 21 bases between them. CDR3 region: CASSLRSGGGPLNYGYTF. The DNA for the CDR3 is TGTGCCAGCAGCTTGAGGTCAGGTGGAGGCCCCTTAAACTATGGCTACACCTTC. The variable domain in full, completed from reference TRBV5-4 and TRBJ1-2, reads ETGVTQSPTHLIKTRGQQVTLRCSSQSGHNTVSWYQQALGQGPQFIFQYYREEENGRGNFPPRFSGLQFPNYSSELNVNALELDDSALYLCASSLRSGGGPLNYGYTFGSGTRLTVV.

This clone was detected a few times. The CDR3 sequence: CASSETSGEETQYF. CDR3 nucleotide sequence: TGTGCCAGCAGCGAGACTAGCGGGGAAGAGACCCAGTACTTC. This sequence joins TRBV5-5 and TRBJ2-5; 11 bases fit TRBD2. V shed 4 bases and J 3 bases; nucleotides not matched to a gene: 2. Germline V lookup: CDR1 SGHKS, CDR2 YYEKEE (reference sequence). This CDR3 is 14 amino acids long.

The chain has TRBV19 and TRBJ2-2; no reliable D call. The length of the CDR3 is 14 residues. The ends were cut back, 1 base at V and 3 bases at J, with 6 bases in the middle. Germline-derived CDR1 and CDR2 are LNHDA and SQIVND (reference sequence). The CDR3 loop reads CASSIGAHTGELFF. CDR3 DNA sequence: TGTGCCAGTAGTATAGGGGCACACACCGGGGAGCTGTTTTTT.

This clone occurred a few times. This sequence joins TRBV5-4 and TRBJ2-7, with 11 positions matching TRBD2. The CDR3 has 18 amino acids. The V segment lost 2 bases and the J segment 4 bases; nucleotides outside the gene matches: 14. CDR1 and CDR2 from the germline V gene are SGHNT and YYREEE (reference sequence). The chain's CDR3 is CASSFGRRLGTSGYEQYF. DNA of the CDR3: TGTGCCAGCAGCTTTGGTAGGCGGCTGGGGACTAGCGGTTACGAGCAGTACTTC.

The V gene is TRBV7-9, the J gene TRBJ2-5, with a possible D match to TRBD2 (5 bases). V was shortened by 2 bases and J by 0 bases, with 10 bases between the two germline ends. The CDR3 consists of 15 residues. The V gene's germline CDR1 is SEHNR and CDR2 FQNEAQ (reference sequence). In nucleotides, the CDR3 is TGTGCCAGCAGCTTAAGCGAGGGTGACCAAGAGACCCAGTACTTC. Translation: CASSLSEGDQETQYF. Drawing the rest from reference TRBV7-9 and TRBJ2-5, the complete variable domain is DTGVSQNPRHKITKRGQNVTFRCDPISEHNRLYWYRQTLGQGPEFLTYFQNEAQLEKSRLLSDRFSAERPKGSFSTLEIQRTEQGDSAMYLCASSLSEGDQETQYFGPGTRLLVL.

This clone appeared a few times. The rearrangement links TRBV18 to TRBJ2-7, with TRBD1 as a possible D gene (6 bases). The CDR3 is 14 amino acids. CDR1 KGHSH and CDR2 LQKENI come from the germline V gene. V lost 5 bases and J 0 bases, leaving 11 bases between the germline ends. CDR3 region: CASSTRDNSYEQYF. CDR3 sequence (DNA): TGTGCCAGCTCAACCCGGGACAACTCCTACGAGCAGTACTTC.

V gene TRBV19 combines with J gene TRBJ1-4; D is unresolved. Germline V gene lookup returns CDR1 LNHDA and CDR2 SQIVND (reference sequence). The V end lost 5 bases, the J end lost 6 bases, and 16 bases lay between the germline ends. CDR3 length: 15 residues. The CDR3 nucleotides read TGTGCCAGTAGTTTTCGACCAAGCGTGGATGAAAAACTGTTTTTT. Its translation is CASSFRPSVDEKLFF.

The chain couples TRBV29-1 to TRBJ2-1; possibly TRBD1 for D (6 bases). Trimming shortened V by 7 bases and J by 10 bases, and 20 bases separated the two germline ends. There are 13 residues in the CDR3. The germline V gene encodes CDR1 SQVTM and CDR2 ANQGSEA. Here the CDR3 reads CSGGGRGRNEQFF. CDR3 sequence (DNA): TGCAGCGGTGGGGGCCGGGGACGGAACGAGCAGTTCTTC.

The chain is built from TRBV7-9 and TRBJ2-2; D may be TRBD1 (6 bases). V lost 2 bases and J lost 0, with 10 bases in between. This CDR3 is built from 16 residues. From germline, CDR1 is SEHNR and CDR2 FQNEAQ (reference sequence). CDR3 coding DNA: TGTGCCAGCAGCTTAACTGGGACAACGAACACCGGGGAGCTGTTTTTT. Amino acids: CASSLTGTTNTGELFF.

This chain connects TRBV7-2 to TRBJ1-1; a possible D gene is TRBD1 (6 bases). V lost 4 bases and J lost 8, with 17 bases in between. The CDR3 is 14 residues long. Germline lookup yields CDR1 SGHTA and CDR2 FQGNSA. CDR3 sequence: CASSWVLQGGEAFF. CDR3 DNA: TGTGCCAGCAGCTGGGTCCTACAGGGAGGGGAAGCTTTCTTT.

This clone was seen only a few times. The rearrangement links TRBV28 to TRBJ2-1, with 8 bases aligning to TRBD2. The ends lost 2 bases at V and 5 bases at J; junction bases unmatched: 5. Germline CDR1 is MDHEN and CDR2 is SYDVKM. The CDR3 extends over 15 amino acids. CDR3 nucleotides: TGTGCCAGCAGTTTACGGCGGGGGGACAACAATGAGCAGTTCTTC. Translated: CASSLRRGDNNEQFF.

The genes are TRBV7-6 and TRBJ2-2; 8 nucleotides agree with TRBD2. The CDR3 is 18 amino acids. V lost 6 bases, J lost 6 bases, and 18 bases stayed unmatched. CDR1 and CDR2 (germline): SGHVS, FNYEAQ. CDR3 in amino acids: CASSPLAGNHVIAGELFF. CDR3 in DNA: TGTGCCAGCAGTCCTCTAGCGGGCAACCACGTGATCGCCGGGGAGCTGTTTTTT.

V usage is TRBV2 and J usage is TRBJ2-1; 14 nucleotides match TRBD2. Germline values: CDR1 SNHLY, CDR2 FYNNEI. The CDR3 extends over 15 amino acids. The trim removed 4 bases at V and 12 bases at J, leaving 8 bases unmatched. The CDR3 DNA follows: TGTGCCAGCAGTGTCCGACTAGCGGGAGGGCCGGGGCAGTTCTTC. This codes for CASSVRLAGGPGQFF.

The chain couples TRBV19 to TRBJ1-2, with 9 positions matching TRBD1. V was clipped by 5 bases and J by 4 bases; unmatched bases: 8. The V gene's germline CDR1 is LNHDA and CDR2 SQIVND (reference sequence). CDR3 length: 15 amino acids. The CDR3 DNA is TGTGCCAGTAGTCTCACAGGGGGCTACGGCTATGGCTACACCTTC. Amino acids: CASSLTGGYGYGYTF.

V and J are TRBV1 and TRBJ2-5; the DNA was not compared with TRBD2, the D call given in the table. Judging by the DNA end, TRBJ2-7 fits better; the J call may be wrong. TRBV1 corresponds to a pseudogene. This CDR3 has 15 residues. In nucleotides, the CDR3 is TGCACCAGCAGCCCCGGGACTAGCGGGTCCTACGAGCAGTACTTC. This encodes CTSSPGTSGSYEQYF.

This clone was detected only a few times. The chain has TRBV29-1 and TRBJ2-2; 7 bases agree with TRBD2. This CDR3 region has 14 residues. Trimming cost V 2 bases and J 5 bases; bases outside gene matches: 5. Germline lookup yields CDR1 SQVTM and CDR2 ANQGSEA. The CDR3 nucleotides read TGCAGCGTTGAAAGAACAGCGGGGACCGGGGAGCTGTTTTTT. It codes for CSVERTAGTGELFF.

The rearrangement links TRBV7-7 to TRBJ2-3, with 9 bases fitting TRBD2. The CDR3 is made up of 16 amino acids. Germline trimming cut 5 bases from V and 3 bases from J; bases unmatched to any gene: 9. Germline V CDR1 and CDR2: SSHAT, FNYEAQ (reference sequence). CDR3 loop: CASSLGRAGGTDTQYF. CDR3 nucleotide sequence: TGTGCCAGCAGCCTCGGGAGGGCGGGGGGGACAGATACGCAGTATTTT.

The rearrangement joins TRBV19 to TRBJ2-5; no clear D gene. CDR3 length equals 12 residues. V lost 5 bases, J lost 2 bases, and 6 bases lay in between. Germline V gene lookup returns CDR1 LNHDA and CDR2 SQIVND (reference sequence). The CDR3 reads CASSGQQETQYF. DNA for the CDR3: TGTGCCAGTAGTGGGCAGCAAGAGACCCAGTACTTC.